A selection of T cell receptor beta chains follows, all from one sample in a study of blood T cells in healthy people across ages. Using its own MiXCR run on the 5' RACE reads, TCRdb lists one record per CDR3 protein. This table has about 1.8 million distinct CDR3 sequences, 40% to 55% appearing once. The specimen was blood. These receptors were collected from a woman aged 40 to 49 in good health. Both conserved end residues are part of each CDR3. The order of the fields is D gene, V gene, J gene, clone size, CDR3 DNA, CDR3 protein. A D gene is named only where the DNA matches it firmly. Some rows mark clone size as missing; the rest say once, few, many or name a class of expanded clone.

d_gene: TRBD1; v_gene: TRBV5-1; j_gene: TRBJ1-1; abundance: .; CDR3nt: TGCGCCAGCAGCTTGGAGGGACAGGACTCGAACACTGAAGCTTTCTTT; CDR3aa: CASSLEGQDSNTEAFF
d_gene: TRBD1; v_gene: TRBV4-2; j_gene: TRBJ2-7; abundance: few; CDR3nt: TGTGCCAGCAGCCTACGAGCCGGGACAGGGGGCGTCAGCTCCTACGAGCAGTACTTC; CDR3aa: CASSLRAGTGGVSSYEQYF
d_gene: .; v_gene: TRBV5-1; j_gene: TRBJ1-1; abundance: .; CDR3nt: TGCGCCAGCAGCTTGGTGACAGCCACTGAAGCTTTCTTT; CDR3aa: CASSLVTATEAFF
d_gene: .; v_gene: TRBV20-1; j_gene: TRBJ2-3; abundance: .; CDR3nt: TGCAGTGCTTCTCGAGGGGCTATGGTAACAGATACGCAGTATTTT; CDR3aa: CSASRGAMVTDTQYF
d_gene: TRBD2; v_gene: TRBV7-9; j_gene: TRBJ2-7; abundance: .; CDR3nt: TGTGCCAGCAGCTTAGATTCCCGCCTAGCGGAGGCCTACGAGCAGTACTTC; CDR3aa: CASSLDSRLAEAYEQYF
d_gene: TRBD1; v_gene: TRBV15; j_gene: TRBJ2-5; abundance: few; CDR3nt: TGTGCCACCAGCCCCGCTCACACAGGGGCTGAAGAGACCCAGTACTTC; CDR3aa: CATSPAHTGAEETQYF
d_gene: .; v_gene: TRBV6-1; j_gene: TRBJ1-2; abundance: .; CDR3nt: TGTGCCAGCAGTGAACCGAGACCGCGCTACACCTTC; CDR3aa: CASSEPRPRYTF
d_gene: .; v_gene: TRBV2; j_gene: TRBJ2-5; abundance: few; CDR3nt: TGTGCCAGCAGTTGGGCCCCCCAAGAGACCCAGTACTTC; CDR3aa: CASSWAPQETQYF
d_gene: .; v_gene: TRBV20-1; j_gene: TRBJ2-7; abundance: .; CDR3nt: TGCAGTGCTAATCTGGGCCCTACACTATACGAGCAGTACTTC; CDR3aa: CSANLGPTLYEQYF
d_gene: TRBD2; v_gene: TRBV15; j_gene: TRBJ2-7; abundance: .; CDR3nt: TGTGCCACCAGCAGAGATCGGGGGGGCGCGCCCTACGAGCAGTACTTC; CDR3aa: CATSRDRGGAPYEQYF
d_gene: .; v_gene: TRBV5-5; j_gene: TRBJ1-1; abundance: .; CDR3nt: TGTGCCAGCAGCCCCCACGCTCGGGTGGCGGACACTGAAGCTTTCTTT; CDR3aa: CASSPHARVADTEAFF
d_gene: TRBD1; v_gene: TRBV20-1; j_gene: TRBJ1-6; abundance: .; CDR3nt: TGCAGTGCGAAAGACAGGGGGTTGAATTCACCCCTCCACTTT; CDR3aa: CSAKDRGLNSPLHF
d_gene: TRBD1; v_gene: TRBV27; j_gene: TRBJ2-5; abundance: few; CDR3nt: TGTGCCAGCAGTTTATCGGGACAGGGGCAGACCCAGTACTTC; CDR3aa: CASSLSGQGQTQYF
d_gene: .; v_gene: TRBV7-9; j_gene: TRBJ2-1; abundance: .; CDR3nt: TGTGCCAGCAGACTCGGGGGATCCTACAATGAGCAGTTCTTC; CDR3aa: CASRLGGSYNEQFF
d_gene: .; v_gene: TRBV12-3/TRBV12-4; j_gene: TRBJ2-7; abundance: .; CDR3nt: TGTGCCAGCAGGTCTTCCACCGGGACAACCTACGAGCAGTACTTC; CDR3aa: CASRSSTGTTYEQYF
d_gene: TRBD1; v_gene: TRBV20-1; j_gene: TRBJ1-6; abundance: .; CDR3nt: TGCAGTGCTAGAGATTTTGCCGGACAGGGGGGTTCACCCCTCCACTTT; CDR3aa: CSARDFAGQGGSPLHF
d_gene: .; v_gene: TRBV11-2; j_gene: TRBJ1-2; abundance: .; CDR3nt: TGTGCCAGCAGCGTAGGTGAAGCTAACTATGGCTACACCTTC; CDR3aa: CASSVGEANYGYTF
d_gene: .; v_gene: TRBV18; j_gene: TRBJ2-5; abundance: .; CDR3nt: TGTGCCAGCTCACCACGACTAGAAGAAGAGACCCAGTACTTC; CDR3aa: CASSPRLEEETQYF
d_gene: TRBD2; v_gene: TRBV13; j_gene: TRBJ2-1; abundance: .; CDR3nt: TGTGCCAGCAGCCCAGAAACCGCTAGCGGTACCTACAATGAGCAGTTCTTC; CDR3aa: CASSPETASGTYNEQFF
d_gene: .; v_gene: TRBV27; j_gene: TRBJ2-1; abundance: few; CDR3nt: TGTGCCAGCAGGGGTCAGGGGATCTACAATGAGCAGTTCTTC; CDR3aa: CASRGQGIYNEQFF
d_gene: TRBD2; v_gene: TRBV7-9; j_gene: TRBJ2-7; abundance: .; CDR3nt: TGTGCCAGCAGCGCCACCGGGACTAGCAATGAGCAGTACTTC; CDR3aa: CASSATGTSNEQYF
d_gene: .; v_gene: TRBV14; j_gene: TRBJ2-7; abundance: few; CDR3nt: TGTGCCAGCAGCCATTTTTGGGGTAACCGGACAACCTACGAGCAGTACTTC; CDR3aa: CASSHFWGNRTTYEQYF
d_gene: TRBD2; v_gene: TRBV7-6; j_gene: TRBJ2-7; abundance: .; CDR3nt: TGTGCCAGCAGCGTATCCCATAGCGGGGGACCCTACGAGCAGTACTTC; CDR3aa: CASSVSHSGGPYEQYF
d_gene: .; v_gene: TRBV9; j_gene: TRBJ1-6; abundance: .; CDR3nt: TGTGCCAGCAGCGCTGTCCCCAGGGGTAATTCACCCCTCCACTTT; CDR3aa: CASSAVPRGNSPLHF
d_gene: .; v_gene: TRBV4-3; j_gene: TRBJ1-2; abundance: .; CDR3nt: TGCGCCAGCAGCCAAGACGTTGGGGGCAGCCTGAACTATGGCTACACCTTC; CDR3aa: CASSQDVGGSLNYGYTF
d_gene: TRBD1; v_gene: TRBV7-2; j_gene: TRBJ1-2; abundance: .; CDR3nt: TGTGCCAGCAGCTCCCAGACAGGGGGTGGCTATGGCTACACCTTC; CDR3aa: CASSSQTGGGYGYTF
d_gene: .; v_gene: TRBV9; j_gene: TRBJ2-7; abundance: .; CDR3nt: TGTGCCAGCAGCGTGGGGGAGGACCCTACCTACGAGCAGTACTTC; CDR3aa: CASSVGEDPTYEQYF
d_gene: TRBD1; v_gene: TRBV20-1; j_gene: TRBJ2-1; abundance: .; CDR3nt: TGCAGTGCTAGACTAAAGACAGGGGGCTCCTACAATGAGCAGTTCTTC; CDR3aa: CSARLKTGGSYNEQFF
d_gene: .; v_gene: TRBV20-1; j_gene: TRBJ1-1; abundance: .; CDR3nt: TGCAGTGTTCGAAGGGTGGCGGACACTGAAGCTTTCTTT; CDR3aa: CSVRRVADTEAFF
d_gene: .; v_gene: TRBV5-1; j_gene: TRBJ2-3; abundance: .; CDR3nt: TGCGCCAGCAATAAAGGGACTGGGGGAACAGATACGCAGTATTTT; CDR3aa: CASNKGTGGTDTQYF